This T cell receptor (beta chain) was identified in a study of cytomegalovirus exposure and HLA in healthy donors. Concerning this clone itself: Its target is unknown. In this CDR3 the conserved last residue, phenylalanine or tryptophan, is missing, so a read error is likely.

Study findings and constraints: One cluster of highly shared sequence variants probably arose as a sequencing artifact.

Germline assignment: CDR1 MDHEN and CDR2 SYDVKM. V was clipped by 2 bases and J by 4 bases, with 11 bases between them. The CDR3 length is 14 residues. Primers for the PCR totalled 60 Vbeta and 13 Jbeta. Sequenced by immunoSEQ multiplex PCR; TCRdb stores in-frame clones only, minus some. The data hold more than 95,000 clones, with 70% to 80% observed a single time. Sequencing input: PBMCs. The sequence came from a woman aged 45 to 65 in good health and CMV-seropositive. The V call is TRBV28, the J call TRBJ1-1; D gene uncertain. The CDR3 DNA is TGTGCCAGCAGTTTAGGAGGTTTTGGCACTGAAGCTTTCGTT. This translates into CASSLGGFGTEAFV.